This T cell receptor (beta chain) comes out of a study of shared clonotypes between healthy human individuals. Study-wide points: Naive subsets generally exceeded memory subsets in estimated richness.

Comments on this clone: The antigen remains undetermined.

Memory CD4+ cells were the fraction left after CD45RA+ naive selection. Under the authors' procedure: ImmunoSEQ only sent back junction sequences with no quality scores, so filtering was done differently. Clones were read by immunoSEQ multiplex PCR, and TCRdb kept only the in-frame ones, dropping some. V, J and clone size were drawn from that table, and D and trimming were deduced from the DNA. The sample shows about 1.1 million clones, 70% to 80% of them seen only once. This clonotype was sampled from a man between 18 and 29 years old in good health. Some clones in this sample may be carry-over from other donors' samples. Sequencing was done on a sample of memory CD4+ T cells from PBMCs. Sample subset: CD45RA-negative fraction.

The CDR3 reads CASRTRGAAYEQYF. The CDR3, as DNA: TGTGCCAGCAGGACTCGGGGTGCCGCCTACGAGCAGTACTTC. The chain couples TRBV6-5 to TRBJ2-7; tentatively, D is TRBD2 (5 bases). V lost 6 bases, J lost 2 bases, and 14 bases lay in between. Germline V gives CDR1 MNHEY, CDR2 SVGAGI. This CDR3 is built from 14 residues.